Listed below are T cell receptor beta chains from one sample, sequenced in a study of vaccination and CD4 T cells after COVID-19. TCRdb re-derived calls from the PCR reads in MiXCR, one entry per CDR3 protein. The sample lists more than 15,000 distinct CDR3 sequences; 47% were seen once. Their recognized antigens are unknown. Material: CD4+ T cells from blood, cultured in vitro, obtained about 7 months after SARS-CoV-2 vaccination. The receptors come from a human donor who had recovered from COVID-19. CDR3s include the opening cysteine and the closing phenylalanine or tryptophan. A D gene is named only where the DNA matches it firmly. A row's size may be missing; if present it is once, few, many or a size class.

V gene	clone size	D gene	J gene	CDR3 protein	CDR3 DNA
TRBV15	few	NA	TRBJ1-5	CATSSYSNQPQHF	TGTGCCACCAGCAGTTATAGCAATCAGCCCCAGCATTTT
TRBV20-1	once	TRBD1	TRBJ1-3	CSAREGQASGNTIYF	TGCAGTGCTAGAGAGGGACAGGCCTCTGGAAACACCATATATTTT
TRBV7-2	few	NA	TRBJ1-5	CASSLVAQYSNQPQHF	TGTGCCAGCAGCTTAGTAGCACAGTATAGCAATCAGCCCCAGCATTTT
TRBV24-1	once	NA	TRBJ2-7	CATSDLDLSVGRSYEQYF	TGTGCCACCAGTGATTTGGATCTCTCGGTAGGCAGGAGCTACGAGCAGTACTTC
TRBV5-1	NA	TRBD1	TRBJ1-1	CASSTGGVGNTEAFF	TGCGCCAGCAGTACAGGGGGCGTAGGGAATACTGAAGCTTTCTTT
TRBV28	NA	NA	TRBJ1-2	CASSLWSGEAGYTF	TGTGCCAGCAGTTTATGGTCAGGGGAGGCTGGCTACACCTTC
TRBV7-8	NA	NA	TRBJ2-3	CASSFGEISTDTQYF	TGTGCCAGCAGCTTTGGGGAGATCAGCACAGATACGCAGTATTTT
TRBV6-2/TRBV6-3	NA	TRBD1	TRBJ1-2	CASRIGTAAGYTF	TGTGCCAGCAGGATCGGGACAGCGGCCGGCTACACCTTC
TRBV20-1	NA	NA	TRBJ2-5	CSAPSATNSWETQYF	TGCAGTGCCCCATCAGCGACCAACAGTTGGGAGACCCAGTACTTC
TRBV7-9	NA	TRBD2	TRBJ2-2	CASSQGAGEHTGELFF	TGTGCCAGCAGCCAAGGAGCGGGGGAACACACCGGGGAGCTGTTTTTT
TRBV7-2	NA	NA	TRBJ2-7	CASSSRSAKSSYEQYF	TGTGCCAGCAGCTCCAGATCGGCGAAGAGCTCCTACGAGCAGTACTTC
TRBV20-1	NA	TRBD1	TRBJ2-5	CSAFSGTGMAVQYF	TGCAGTGCTTTCTCCGGGACAGGGATGGCGGTGCAGTACTTC
TRBV5-1	NA	NA	TRBJ2-5	CASSSILGQETQYF	TGCGCCAGCAGCTCCATACTAGGGCAAGAGACCCAGTACTTC
TRBV7-9	few	NA	TRBJ1-2	CASSFPGRNYGYTF	TGTGCCAGCAGCTTCCCCGGGCGGAACTATGGCTACACCTTC
TRBV20-1	NA	NA	TRBJ2-3	CSARDRPTGRHLDTQYF	TGCAGTGCTAGAGATAGACCGACAGGTCGACATCTAGATACGCAGTATTTT
TRBV7-9	NA	TRBD2	TRBJ2-3	CASSQQPGLGGDTQYF	TGTGCCAGCAGCCAACAGCCGGGACTAGGGGGTGATACGCAGTATTTT
TRBV6-4	once	NA	TRBJ2-1	CASRDGPGTRYNEQFF	TGTGCCAGCAGGGACGGGCCGGGGACGCGCTACAATGAGCAGTTCTTC
TRBV9	NA	TRBD1	TRBJ2-7	CASSVVGGREQYF	TGTGCCAGCAGCGTAGTAGGGGGCCGCGAGCAGTACTTC
TRBV6-5	NA	NA	TRBJ1-1	CASSYSGLYTEAFF	TGTGCCAGCAGTTACTCTGGGTTGTACACTGAAGCTTTCTTT
TRBV2	NA	TRBD2	TRBJ2-5	CASSRTSGRFQETQYF	TGTGCCAGCAGCAGGACTAGCGGGAGGTTTCAAGAGACCCAGTACTTC
TRBV7-8	NA	TRBD1	TRBJ2-3	CASSYSTGGDTQYF	TGTGCCAGCAGCTATTCCACAGGGGGAGATACGCAGTATTTT
TRBV7-2	NA	NA	TRBJ2-4	CASSFVGRDIIQYF	TGTGCCAGCAGCTTCGTCGGACGGGATATCATTCAGTACTTC
TRBV27	NA	NA	TRBJ2-1	CASSSYRVYNEQFF	TGTGCCAGCAGTTCGTACAGGGTCTACAATGAGCAGTTCTTC
TRBV6-1	few	NA	TRBJ2-5	CASSERLSVLGETQYF	TGTGCCAGCAGTGAAAGACTCAGCGTTTTGGGAGAGACCCAGTACTTC
TRBV7-3	NA	TRBD1	TRBJ2-1	CASSIGQGLNEQFF	TGTGCCAGCAGCATAGGACAGGGGTTGAATGAGCAGTTCTTC
TRBV7-9	NA	NA	TRBJ2-3	CASSDTDTQYF	TGTGCCAGCAGCGACACAGATACGCAGTATTTT
TRBV11-2	NA	NA	TRBJ1-5	CASSLMANQPQHF	TGTGCCAGCAGCTTAATGGCCAATCAGCCCCAGCATTTT
TRBV6-1	few	NA	TRBJ1-1	CASNPLGGKNTEAFF	TGTGCCAGCAACCCCCTCGGGGGCAAGAACACTGAAGCTTTCTTT
TRBV28	NA	NA	TRBJ2-7	CASSLPSRGTSEQYF	TGTGCCAGCAGTTTACCGAGCCGCGGGACTTCCGAGCAGTACTTC
TRBV7-3	NA	NA	TRBJ1-1	CASSSGLNTEAFF	TGTGCCAGCAGCTCCGGACTAAACACTGAAGCTTTCTTT
TRBV7-2	NA	TRBD1	TRBJ1-2	CASSFPTGQAAYGYTF	TGTGCCAGCAGCTTCCCAACGGGACAGGCGGCCTATGGCTACACCTTC
TRBV30	once	NA	TRBJ1-6	CAWNIGDPLHF	TGTGCCTGGAATATAGGTGACCCCCTCCACTTT
TRBV6-6	NA	NA	TRBJ2-5	CASSEYVAQETQYF	TGTGCCAGCAGTGAATACGTCGCTCAAGAGACCCAGTACTTC
TRBV18	NA	TRBD1	TRBJ1-6	CASSAGTGGNSPLHF	TGTGCCAGCTCAGCCGGGACAGGGGGTAATTCACCCCTCCACTTT
TRBV11-3	NA	TRBD2	TRBJ2-7	CASSLGTGRADEQYF	TGTGCCAGCAGCTTAGGGACCGGGAGGGCCGACGAGCAGTACTTC
TRBV6-5	NA	NA	TRBJ2-7	CASSYSKGRHYEQYF	TGTGCCAGCAGTTACTCGAAGGGACGCCATTACGAGCAGTACTTC
TRBV20-1	once	NA	TRBJ2-3	CSARDSGASTDTQYF	TGCAGTGCTAGGGACTCCGGGGCAAGCACAGATACGCAGTATTTT
TRBV7-6	NA	NA	TRBJ2-1	CASSPQGGHNNEQFF	TGTGCCAGCAGCCCCCAGGGGGGTCACAACAATGAGCAGTTCTTC
TRBV20-1	NA	TRBD1	TRBJ2-7	CSARDGTAPYEQYF	TGCAGTGCTAGAGATGGGACAGCCCCCTACGAGCAGTACTTC
TRBV20-1	NA	NA	TRBJ1-3	CSASGVAAIYF	TGCAGTGCTAGCGGGGTAGCCGCCATATATTTT
TRBV20-1	NA	TRBD2	TRBJ2-3	CSAREMGLDTDTQYF	TGCAGTGCTAGAGAGATGGGACTAGACACAGATACGCAGTATTTT
TRBV6-1	NA	NA	TRBJ2-7	CASSGTLVTYEQYF	TGTGCCAGCAGCGGAACCCTAGTTACCTACGAGCAGTACTTC
TRBV19	NA	NA	TRBJ1-2	CASSQGQYSFNYGYTF	TGTGCCAGTAGTCAAGGACAGTACTCTTTTAACTATGGCTACACCTTC